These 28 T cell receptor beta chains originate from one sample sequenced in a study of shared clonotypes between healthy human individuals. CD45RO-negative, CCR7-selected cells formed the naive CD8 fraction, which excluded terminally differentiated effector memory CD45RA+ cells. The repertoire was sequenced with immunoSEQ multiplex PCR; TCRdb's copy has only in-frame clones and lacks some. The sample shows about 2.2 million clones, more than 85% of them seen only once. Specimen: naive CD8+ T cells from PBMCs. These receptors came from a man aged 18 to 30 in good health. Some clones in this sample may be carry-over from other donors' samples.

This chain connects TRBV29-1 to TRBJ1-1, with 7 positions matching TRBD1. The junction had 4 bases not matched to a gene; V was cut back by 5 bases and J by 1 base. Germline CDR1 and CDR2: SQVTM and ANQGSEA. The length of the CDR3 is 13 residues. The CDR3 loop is CSVRDRKNTEAFF. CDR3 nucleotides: TGCAGCGTTAGGGACAGAAAGAACACTGAAGCTTTCTTT.

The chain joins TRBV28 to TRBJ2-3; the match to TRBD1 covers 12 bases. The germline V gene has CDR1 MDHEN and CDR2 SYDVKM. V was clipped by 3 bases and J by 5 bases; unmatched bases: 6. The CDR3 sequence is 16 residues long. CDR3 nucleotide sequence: TGTGCCAGCAGTTTTGGGACAGGGGGCTCGGGAGATACGCAGTATTTT. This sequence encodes CASSFGTGGSGDTQYF.

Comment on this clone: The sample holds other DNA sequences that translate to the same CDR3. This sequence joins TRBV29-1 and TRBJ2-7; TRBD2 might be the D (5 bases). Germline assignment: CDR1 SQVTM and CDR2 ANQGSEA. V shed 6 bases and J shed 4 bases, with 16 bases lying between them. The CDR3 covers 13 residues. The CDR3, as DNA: TGCAGCGTCGGCGAGGGCCAGGCGTACGAGCAGTACTTC. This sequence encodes CSVGEGQAYEQYF.

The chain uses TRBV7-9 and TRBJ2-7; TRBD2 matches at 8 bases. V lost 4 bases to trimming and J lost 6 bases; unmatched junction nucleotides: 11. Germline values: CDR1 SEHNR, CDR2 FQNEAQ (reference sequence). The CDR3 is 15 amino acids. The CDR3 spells CASSSGLAIPSEQYF. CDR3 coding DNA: TGTGCCAGCAGCTCCGGACTAGCTATACCTAGCGAGCAGTACTTC. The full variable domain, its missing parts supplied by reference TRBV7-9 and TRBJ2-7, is DTGVSQNPRHKITKRGQNVTFRCDPISEHNRLYWYRQTLGQGPEFLTYFQNEAQLEKSRLLSDRFSAERPKGSFSTLEIQRTEQGDSAMYLCASSSGLAIPSEQYFGPGTRLTVT.

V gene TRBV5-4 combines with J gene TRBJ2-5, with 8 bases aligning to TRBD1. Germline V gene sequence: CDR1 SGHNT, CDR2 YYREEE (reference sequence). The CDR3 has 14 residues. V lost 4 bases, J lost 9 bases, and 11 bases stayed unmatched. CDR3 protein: CASSPGTGPGAQYF. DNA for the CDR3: TGTGCCAGCAGCCCCGGGACAGGCCCCGGGGCCCAGTACTTC.

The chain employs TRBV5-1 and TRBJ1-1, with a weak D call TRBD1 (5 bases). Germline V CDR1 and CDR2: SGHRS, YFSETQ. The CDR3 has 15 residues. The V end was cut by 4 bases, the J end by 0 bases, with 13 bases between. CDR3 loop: CASSAIGGVNTEAFF. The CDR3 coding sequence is TGCGCCAGCAGCGCAATCGGGGGAGTGAACACTGAAGCTTTCTTT.

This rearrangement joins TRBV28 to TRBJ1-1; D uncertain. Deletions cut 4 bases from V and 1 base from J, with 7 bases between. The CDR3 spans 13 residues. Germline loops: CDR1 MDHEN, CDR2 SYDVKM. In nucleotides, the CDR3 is TGTGCCAGCAGTTCGGATCCGAACACTGAAGCTTTCTTT. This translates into CASSSDPNTEAFF.

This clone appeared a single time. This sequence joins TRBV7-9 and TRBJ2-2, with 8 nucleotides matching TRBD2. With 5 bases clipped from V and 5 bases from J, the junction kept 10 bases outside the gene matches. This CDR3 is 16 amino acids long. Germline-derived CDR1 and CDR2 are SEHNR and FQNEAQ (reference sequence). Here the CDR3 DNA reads TGTGCCAGCAGCAATTCACGGGAGGGAAGGACCGGGGAGCTGTTTTTT. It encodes CASSNSREGRTGELFF.

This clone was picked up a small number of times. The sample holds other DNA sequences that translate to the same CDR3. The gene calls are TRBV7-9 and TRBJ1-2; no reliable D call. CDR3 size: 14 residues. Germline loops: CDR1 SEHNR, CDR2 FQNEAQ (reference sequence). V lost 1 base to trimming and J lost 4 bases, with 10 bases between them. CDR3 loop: CASSLGGQLYGYTF. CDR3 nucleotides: TGTGCCAGCAGCTTAGGAGGTCAGCTCTATGGCTACACCTTC.

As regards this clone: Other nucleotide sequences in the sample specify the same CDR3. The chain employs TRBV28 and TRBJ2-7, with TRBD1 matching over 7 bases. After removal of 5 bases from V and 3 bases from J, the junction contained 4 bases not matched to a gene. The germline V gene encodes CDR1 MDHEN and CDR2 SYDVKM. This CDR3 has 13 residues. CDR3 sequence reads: CASSPRDSYEQYF. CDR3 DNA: TGTGCCAGCAGTCCCCGGGACAGCTACGAGCAGTACTTC.

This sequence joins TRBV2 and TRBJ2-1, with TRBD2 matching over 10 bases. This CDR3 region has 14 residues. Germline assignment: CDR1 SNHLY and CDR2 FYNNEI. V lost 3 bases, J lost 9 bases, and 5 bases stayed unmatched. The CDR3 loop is CASSESSGRVEQFF. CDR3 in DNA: TGTGCCAGCAGTGAGTCTAGCGGGAGAGTTGAGCAGTTCTTC.

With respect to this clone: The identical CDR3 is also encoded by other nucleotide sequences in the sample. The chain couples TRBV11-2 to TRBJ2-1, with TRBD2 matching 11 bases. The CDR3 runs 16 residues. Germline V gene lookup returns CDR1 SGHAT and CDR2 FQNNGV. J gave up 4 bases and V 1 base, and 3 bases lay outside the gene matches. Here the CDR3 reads CASSLGGLAAYNEQFF. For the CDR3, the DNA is TGTGCCAGCAGCTTAGGGGGACTAGCGGCTTACAATGAGCAGTTCTTC.

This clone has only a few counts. CDR3 bases: TGCAGCGTTTCCGGTCGACTAGCAGAAGATACGCAGTATTTT. Residues: CSVSGRLAEDTQYF. The chain carries TRBV29-1 and TRBJ2-3; 7 bases fit TRBD2. V shed 5 bases, J shed 5 bases, and the junction held 10 bases outside the gene matches. The CDR3 has 14 residues. The germline V gene has CDR1 SQVTM and CDR2 ANQGSEA.

The CDR3 region is CSVELIKGYGYTF. Here the CDR3 DNA reads TGCAGCGTTGAGCTAATTAAAGGGTATGGCTACACCTTC. The J gene is TRBJ1-2, the V gene TRBV29-1; D remains ambiguous. CDR1 and CDR2 from the germline V gene are SQVTM and ANQGSEA. The CDR3 length is 13 residues. The V end was cut by 3 bases, the J end by 5 bases, with 13 bases between.

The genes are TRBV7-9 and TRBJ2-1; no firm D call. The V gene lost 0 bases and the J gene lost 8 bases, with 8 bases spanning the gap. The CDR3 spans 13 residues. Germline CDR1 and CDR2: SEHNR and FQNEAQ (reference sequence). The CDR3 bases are TGTGCCAGCAGCTTAGCAGGAGCCCATGAGCAGTTCTTC. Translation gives CASSLAGAHEQFF.

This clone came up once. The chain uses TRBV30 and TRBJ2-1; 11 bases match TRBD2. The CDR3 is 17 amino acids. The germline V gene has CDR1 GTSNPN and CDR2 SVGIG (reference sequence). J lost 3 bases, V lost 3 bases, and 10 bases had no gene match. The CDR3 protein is CAWSLLTSGEHYNEQFF. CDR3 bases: TGTGCCTGGAGCCTACTGACTAGCGGGGAACACTACAATGAGCAGTTCTTC. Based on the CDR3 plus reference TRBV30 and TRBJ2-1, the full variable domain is SQTIHQWPATLVQPVGSPLSLECTVEGTSNPNLYWYRQAAGRGLQLLFYSVGIGQISSEVPQNLSASRPQDRQFILSSKKLLLSDSGFYLCAWSLLTSGEHYNEQFFGPGTRLTVL.

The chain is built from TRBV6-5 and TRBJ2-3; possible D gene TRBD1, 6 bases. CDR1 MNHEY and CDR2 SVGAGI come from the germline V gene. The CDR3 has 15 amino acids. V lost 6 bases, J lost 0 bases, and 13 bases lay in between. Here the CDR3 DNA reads TGTGCCAGCAGCTCCGGGACAATTAGCACAGATACGCAGTATTTT. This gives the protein CASSSGTISTDTQYF.

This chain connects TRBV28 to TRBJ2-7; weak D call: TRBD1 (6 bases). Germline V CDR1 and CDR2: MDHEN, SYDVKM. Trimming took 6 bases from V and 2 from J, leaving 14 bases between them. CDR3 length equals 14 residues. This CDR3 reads CASSNNRVPYEQYF. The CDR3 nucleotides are TGTGCCAGCAGCAATAACAGGGTTCCCTACGAGCAGTACTTC.

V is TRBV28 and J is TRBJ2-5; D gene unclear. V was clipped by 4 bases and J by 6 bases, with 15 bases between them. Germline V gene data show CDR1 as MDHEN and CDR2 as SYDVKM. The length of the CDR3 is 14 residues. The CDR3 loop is CASSYDKGIQTQYF. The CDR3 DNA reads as TGTGCCAGCAGTTACGACAAAGGGATACAGACCCAGTACTTC.

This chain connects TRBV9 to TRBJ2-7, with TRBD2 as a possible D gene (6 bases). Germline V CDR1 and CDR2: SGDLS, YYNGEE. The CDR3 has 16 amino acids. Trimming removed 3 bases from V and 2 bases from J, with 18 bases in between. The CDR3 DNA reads TGTGCCAGCAGCGCCAGACTAGAGATTTCGCCCTACGAGCAGTACTTC. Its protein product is CASSARLEISPYEQYF.

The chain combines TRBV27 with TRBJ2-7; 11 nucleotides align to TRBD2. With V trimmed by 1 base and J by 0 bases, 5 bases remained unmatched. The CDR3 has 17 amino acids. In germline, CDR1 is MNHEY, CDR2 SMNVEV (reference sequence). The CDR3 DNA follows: TGTGCCAGCAGTTTATTCGGGACTAGCGGATACTCCTACGAGCAGTACTTC. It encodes CASSLFGTSGYSYEQYF.

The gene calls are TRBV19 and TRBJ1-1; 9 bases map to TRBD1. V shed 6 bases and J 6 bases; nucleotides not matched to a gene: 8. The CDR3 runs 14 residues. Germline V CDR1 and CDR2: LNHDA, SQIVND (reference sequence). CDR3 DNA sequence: TGTGCCAGTAGCCTAGGAGGGACAGGGTCTGAAGCTTTCTTT. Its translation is CASSLGGTGSEAFF.

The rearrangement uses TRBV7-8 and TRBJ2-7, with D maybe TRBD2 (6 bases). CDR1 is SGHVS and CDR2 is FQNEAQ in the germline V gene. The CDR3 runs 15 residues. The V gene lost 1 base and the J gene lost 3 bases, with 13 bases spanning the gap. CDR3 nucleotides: TGTGCCAGCAGCTTAGAAGTCGGAGGGTTCTACGAGCAGTACTTC. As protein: CASSLEVGGFYEQYF.

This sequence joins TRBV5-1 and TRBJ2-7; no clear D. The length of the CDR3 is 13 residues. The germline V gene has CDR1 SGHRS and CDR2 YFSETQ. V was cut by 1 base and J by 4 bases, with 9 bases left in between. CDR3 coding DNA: TGCGCCAGCAGCTTGAGGTCGGAATACGAGCAGTACTTC. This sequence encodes CASSLRSEYEQYF.

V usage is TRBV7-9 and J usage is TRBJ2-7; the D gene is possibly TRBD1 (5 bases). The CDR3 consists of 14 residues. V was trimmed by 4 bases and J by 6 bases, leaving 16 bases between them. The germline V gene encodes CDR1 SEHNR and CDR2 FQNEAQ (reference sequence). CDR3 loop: CASSSPTRAFEQYF. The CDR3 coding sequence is TGTGCCAGCAGCTCCCCGACCAGGGCCTTCGAGCAGTACTTC.

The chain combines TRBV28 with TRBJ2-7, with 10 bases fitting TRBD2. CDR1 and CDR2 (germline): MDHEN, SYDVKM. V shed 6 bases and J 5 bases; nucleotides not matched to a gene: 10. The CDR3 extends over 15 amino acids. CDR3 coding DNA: TGTGCCAGCAGAATGATAGCGGGAGGTAACCACGAGCAGTACTTC. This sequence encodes CASRMIAGGNHEQYF.

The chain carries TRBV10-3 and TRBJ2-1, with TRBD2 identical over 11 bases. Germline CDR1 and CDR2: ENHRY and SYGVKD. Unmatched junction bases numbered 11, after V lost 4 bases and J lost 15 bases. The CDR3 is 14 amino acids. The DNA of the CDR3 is TGTGCCATCAGTGTGTCGGGGACTAGCGGCGCACGGTTCTTC. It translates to CAISVSGTSGARFF.

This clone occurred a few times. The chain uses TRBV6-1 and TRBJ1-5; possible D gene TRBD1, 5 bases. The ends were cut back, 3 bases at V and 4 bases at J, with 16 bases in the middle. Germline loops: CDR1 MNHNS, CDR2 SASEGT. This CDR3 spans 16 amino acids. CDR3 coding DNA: TGTGCCAGCAGTGATCCCCGTTGGGGACCAAATCAGCCCCAGCATTTT. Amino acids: CASSDPRWGPNQPQHF.